This TCR beta chain was retrieved from a study of T cell repertoires in cytomegalovirus infection. TCRdb passed the reads through MiXCR, listing each CDR3 protein once. The sample lists about 890,000 distinct CDR3 sequences; 30% to 40% were seen once. Study-wide results and limits: The study found HLA-C-restricted CMV-specific TCR beta clonotypes dominating the ex vivo response.

As concerns this clonotype: Its antigen is unknown.

CDR1 and CDR2 (germline): SGHRS, YFSETQ. Trimming pared 0 bases from V and 0 bases from J, leaving 15 bases between. This CDR3 has 17 residues. This sequence was found in a human donor in good health (CMV status not recorded). Some clones in this sample may be carry-over from other donors' samples. The chain has TRBV5-1 and TRBJ1-1, with a tentative D call TRBD1 (6 bases). The sample consisted of cultured CD8+ T cells from PBMCs, taken from culture after CMV antigen stimulation. The CDR3 coding sequence is TGCGCCAGCAGCTTGGACAGGGAAACCGTAATGAACACTGAAGCTTTCTTT. Protein: CASSLDRETVMNTEAFF.